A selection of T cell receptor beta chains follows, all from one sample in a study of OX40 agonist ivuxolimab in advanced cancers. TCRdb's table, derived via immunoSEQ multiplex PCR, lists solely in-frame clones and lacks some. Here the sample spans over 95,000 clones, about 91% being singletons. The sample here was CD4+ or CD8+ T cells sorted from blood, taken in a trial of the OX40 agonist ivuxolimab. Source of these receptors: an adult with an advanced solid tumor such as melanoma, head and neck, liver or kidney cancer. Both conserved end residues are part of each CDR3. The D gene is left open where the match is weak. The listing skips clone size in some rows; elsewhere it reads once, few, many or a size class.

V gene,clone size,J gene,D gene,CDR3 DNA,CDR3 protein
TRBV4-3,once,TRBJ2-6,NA,TGCGCCAGCAGCCAACCCGGCCCTGGGGCCAACGTCCTGACTTTC,CASSQPGPGANVLTF
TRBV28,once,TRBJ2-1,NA,TGTGCCAGCAGCCGGCTAGCGCATGGTGAGCAGTTCTTC,CASSRLAHGEQFF
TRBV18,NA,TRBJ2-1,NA,TGTGCCAGCTCACCCCCGTTCCCTTCGAGCTCCTACAATGAGCAGTTCTTC,CASSPPFPSSSYNEQFF
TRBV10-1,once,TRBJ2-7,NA,TGCGCCAGAAGGGAGATAGCGCACTCCTACGAGCAGTACTTC,CARREIAHSYEQYF
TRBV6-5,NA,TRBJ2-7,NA,TGTGCCAGCACCATAGGAGGGGGCGGGATTTACGAGCAGTACTTC,CASTIGGGGIYEQYF
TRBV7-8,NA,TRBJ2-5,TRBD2,TGTGCCAGCAGCTTACTTCTAGCGGAAGAGACCCAGTACTTC,CASSLLLAEETQYF
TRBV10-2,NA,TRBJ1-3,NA,TGCGCCAGCAGTGAGCAGTCTTCTGGAAACACCATATATTTT,CASSEQSSGNTIYF
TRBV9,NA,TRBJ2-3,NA,TGTGCCAGCAGCGGAGCCCGAGGGGGGGCACTACCCTCCACAGATACGCAGTATTTT,CASSGARGGALPSTDTQYF
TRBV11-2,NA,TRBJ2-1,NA,TGTGCCAGCAGCTGGGACCACTACAATGAGCAGTTCTTC,CASSWDHYNEQFF
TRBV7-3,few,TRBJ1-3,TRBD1,TGTGCCAGCAGCTCAGGACAGGGGGTAAACACCATATATTTT,CASSSGQGVNTIYF
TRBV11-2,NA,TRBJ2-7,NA,TGTGCCAGCAGCTTATTGTCTTACTACGAGCAGTACTTC,CASSLLSYYEQYF
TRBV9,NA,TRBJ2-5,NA,TGTGCCAGCACCGGGAGAGAGACCCAGTACTTC,CASTGRETQYF
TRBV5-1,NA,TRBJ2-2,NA,TGCGCCAGCAGCCAGACCGGGGAGCTGTTTTTT,CASSQTGELFF
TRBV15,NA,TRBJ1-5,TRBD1,TGTGCCACCAGCAGAAGGGACAGGGATCGTCAGCCCCAGCATTTT,CATSRRDRDRQPQHF
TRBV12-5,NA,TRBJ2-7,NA,TGTGCTAGTATCTCTGGGTTCGAATACTACGAGCAGTACTTC,CASISGFEYYEQYF
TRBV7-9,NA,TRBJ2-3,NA,TGTGCCAGCAGCTCCCAGGGGCCAGCAGATACGCAGTATTTT,CASSSQGPADTQYF
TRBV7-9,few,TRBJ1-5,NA,TGTGCCAGCAGCTTTTCAGGGGGCAATCAGCCCCAGCATTTT,CASSFSGGNQPQHF
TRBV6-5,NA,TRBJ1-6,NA,TGTGCCAGCAGTTACGGGGCCAGGAGGAATTCACCCCTCCACTTT,CASSYGARRNSPLHF
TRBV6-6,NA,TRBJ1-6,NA,TGTGCCAGCAGTTACACGGGCGACAATTCACCCCTCCACTTT,CASSYTGDNSPLHF
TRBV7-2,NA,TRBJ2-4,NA,TGTGCCAGCAGCTTAGATTGGTCGAAAAACATTCAGTACTTC,CASSLDWSKNIQYF
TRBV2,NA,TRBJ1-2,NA,TGTGCCAGCAGTGACGCGATCGGCTATGGCTACACCTTC,CASSDAIGYGYTF
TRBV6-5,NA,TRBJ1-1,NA,TGTGCCAGCAGTTACATAGGGGGTAACACTGAAGCTTTCTTT,CASSYIGGNTEAFF
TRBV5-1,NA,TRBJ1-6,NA,TGCGCCAGCACCGCATCCGGCTCCTATAATTCACCCCTCCACTTT,CASTASGSYNSPLHF
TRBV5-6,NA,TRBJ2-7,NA,TGTGCCAGCAGCTTGGTAAGTCATTCGGTCCACGAGCAGTACTTC,CASSLVSHSVHEQYF
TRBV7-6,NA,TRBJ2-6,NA,TGTGCCAGCAGCCTTGACCCATTCTCTGGGGCCAACGTCCTGACTTTC,CASSLDPFSGANVLTF
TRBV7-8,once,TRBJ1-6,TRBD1,TGTGCCAGCAGCTCGAGGGACAGGGGCAATTCACCCCTCCACTTT,CASSSRDRGNSPLHF
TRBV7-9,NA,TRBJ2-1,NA,TGTGCCAGCAGCCCGAGTGGAAGGGCCGCGAATGAGCAGTTCTTC,CASSPSGRAANEQFF
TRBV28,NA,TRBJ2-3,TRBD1,TGTGCCAGCATCAACCCAGGGGGCCGAAGCACAGATACGCAGTATTTT,CASINPGGRSTDTQYF
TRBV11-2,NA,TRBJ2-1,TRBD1,TGTGCCAGCAGCAGAGACGTGGGACAGGGGGGTGAGCAGTTCTTC,CASSRDVGQGGEQFF
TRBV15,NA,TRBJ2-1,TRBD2,TGTGCCACCAGCGGAAGGGGACTACGACTCAATGAGCAGTTCTTC,CATSGRGLRLNEQFF
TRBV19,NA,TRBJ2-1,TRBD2,TGTGCCAGTAGGACCTCAGCGGGGAGCTCCTACAATGAGCAGTTCTTC,CASRTSAGSSYNEQFF
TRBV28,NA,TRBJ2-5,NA,TGTGCCAGCAGTTTAGCGACAGGGAGGGAGACCCAGTACTTC,CASSLATGRETQYF
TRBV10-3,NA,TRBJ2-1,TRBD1,TGTGCCATCATGCAGGGGGACAACAATGAGCAGTTCTTC,CAIMQGDNNEQFF
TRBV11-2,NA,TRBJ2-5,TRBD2,TGTGCCAGCTCCACGGGAGGGGGTCAAGAGACCCAGTACTTC,CASSTGGGQETQYF
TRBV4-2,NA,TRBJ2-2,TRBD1,TGTGCCAGCAGCTTGGGACAGGCGAACACCGGGGAGCTGTTTTTT,CASSLGQANTGELFF
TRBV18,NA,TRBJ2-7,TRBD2,TGTGCCAGCTCACCTCGACTAGCGGGGTCTACCTACGAGCAGTACTTC,CASSPRLAGSTYEQYF
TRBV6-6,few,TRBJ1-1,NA,TGTGCCAGCAGCTCCCCACTTGGGGCCGCAGGCGGATCTTTCTTT,CASSSPLGAAGGSFF
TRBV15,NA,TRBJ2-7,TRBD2,TGTGCCACCAGCAGAGATCTTGGCGGGAGAGCATCGTACGAGCAGTACTTC,CATSRDLGGRASYEQYF
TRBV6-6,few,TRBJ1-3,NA,TGTGCCAGCAGTTATGATCGCAGGGTCTCTGGAAACACCATATATTTT,CASSYDRRVSGNTIYF
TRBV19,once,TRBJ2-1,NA,TGTGCCAGTAGTACTCATAGCGGAACTAGCTCCTACAATGAGCAGTTCTTC,CASSTHSGTSSYNEQFF
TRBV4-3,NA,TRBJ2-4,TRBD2,TGCGCCAGCAGTCCAAGATTAGCGGGAGGGACGGGAGGGCCCGCCAAAAACATTCAGTACTTC,CASSPRLAGGTGGPAKNIQYF
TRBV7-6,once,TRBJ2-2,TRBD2,TGTGCCAGCAGCAGCTGGACTAGCGGGAGGGCCACGGGGGAGCTGTTTTTT,CASSSWTSGRATGELFF
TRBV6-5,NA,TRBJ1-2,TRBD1,TGTGCCAGCTTGGACAGGGGACGTAACTATGGCTACACCTTC,CASLDRGRNYGYTF
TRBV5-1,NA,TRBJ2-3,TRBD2,TGCGCCAGCAGATGGGGAGCGGGGACGAGCACAGATACGCAGTATTTT,CASRWGAGTSTDTQYF
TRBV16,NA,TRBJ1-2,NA,TGTGCCAGCAGCCCGGACGGAAACTATGGCTACACCTTC,CASSPDGNYGYTF
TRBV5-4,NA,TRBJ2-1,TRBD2,TGTGCCAGCAGCCAGGGACTAGTGAGCTCCTACAATGAGCAGTTCTTC,CASSQGLVSSYNEQFF
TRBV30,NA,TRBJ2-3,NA,TGTGCCTGGAGTTTAGGGGATACGCAGTATTTT,CAWSLGDTQYF
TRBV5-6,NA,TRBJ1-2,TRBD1,TGTGCCAGCAGCTTGACAGGGGGCTCTTTTGGCTACACCTTC,CASSLTGGSFGYTF
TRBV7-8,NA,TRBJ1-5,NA,TGTGCCAGCAGCTTACGGTCGGGAATTAATCAGCCCCAGCATTTT,CASSLRSGINQPQHF
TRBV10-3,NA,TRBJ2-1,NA,TGTGCCATCAGTGGGGGTTCCTACAATGAGCAGTTCTTC,CAISGGSYNEQFF
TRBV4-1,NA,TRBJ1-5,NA,TGCGCCAGCAGCCAAGAGATCGTGGCCTTCGGTGAGGGCAATCAGCCCCAGCATTTT,CASSQEIVAFGEGNQPQHF
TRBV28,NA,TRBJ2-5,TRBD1,TGTGCCAGCAGTCCTAAGGGGACAGGGGGCATGGGGACCCAGTACTTC,CASSPKGTGGMGTQYF
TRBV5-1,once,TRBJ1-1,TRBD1,TGCGCCAGCAGCTTGTCGTCGGGACAGGAGAACACTGAAGCTTTCTTT,CASSLSSGQENTEAFF
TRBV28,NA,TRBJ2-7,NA,TGTGCCAGCAGTTTAGGGGGGATGACAGCCTACGAGCAGTACTTC,CASSLGGMTAYEQYF
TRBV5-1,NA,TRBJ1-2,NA,TGCGCCAGCAGCCCTACGATAGCTAACTATGGCTACACCTTC,CASSPTIANYGYTF